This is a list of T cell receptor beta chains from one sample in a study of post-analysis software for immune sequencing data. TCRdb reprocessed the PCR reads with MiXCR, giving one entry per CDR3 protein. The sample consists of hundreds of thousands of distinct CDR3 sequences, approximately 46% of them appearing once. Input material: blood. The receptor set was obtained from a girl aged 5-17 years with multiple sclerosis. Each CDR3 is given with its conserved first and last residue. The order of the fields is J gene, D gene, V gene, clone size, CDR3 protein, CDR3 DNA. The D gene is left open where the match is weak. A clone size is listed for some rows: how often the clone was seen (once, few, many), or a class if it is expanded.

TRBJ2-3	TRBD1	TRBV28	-	CASSPLWGTGGDGPTDTQYF	TGTGCCAGCAGTCCGTTATGGGGGACAGGGGGCGATGGTCCCACAGATACGCAGTATTTT
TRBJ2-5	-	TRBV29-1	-	CSVEIAQETQYF	TGCAGCGTTGAGATAGCACAAGAGACCCAGTACTTC
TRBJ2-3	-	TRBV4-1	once	CASSQDAERGTDTQYF	TGCGCCAGCAGCCAAGATGCTGAGCGGGGCACAGATACGCAGTATTTT
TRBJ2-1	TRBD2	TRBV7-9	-	CASSSWTSGRALTYNEQFF	TGTGCCAGCAGCTCCTGGACTAGCGGGAGGGCACTTACCTACAATGAGCAGTTCTTC
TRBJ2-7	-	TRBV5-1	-	CASALIPSYEQYF	TGCGCCAGCGCCCTAATACCGTCCTACGAGCAGTACTTC
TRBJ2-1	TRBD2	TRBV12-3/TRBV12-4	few	CASSLMVSSGSNEQFF	TGTGCCAGCAGTTTAATGGTCTCTAGCGGATCCAATGAGCAGTTCTTC
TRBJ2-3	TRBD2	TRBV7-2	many	CASSSTGLVGDTQYF	TGTGCCAGCAGCTCTACCGGACTAGTTGGAGATACGCAGTATTTT
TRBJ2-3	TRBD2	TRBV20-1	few	CSGRLAGPDTQYF	TGCAGTGGACGACTAGCGGGACCAGATACGCAGTATTTT
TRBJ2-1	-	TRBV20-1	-	CSARSLALDNEQFF	TGCAGTGCTAGGTCCCTAGCTCTAGACAATGAGCAGTTCTTC
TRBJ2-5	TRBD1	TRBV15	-	CATSSVDRVGETQYF	TGTGCCACCTCTTCCGTGGACAGGGTCGGAGAGACCCAGTACTTC
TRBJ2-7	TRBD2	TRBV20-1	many	CSASQTSGNTYEQYF	TGCAGTGCTAGCCAGACTAGCGGGAACACCTACGAGCAGTACTTC
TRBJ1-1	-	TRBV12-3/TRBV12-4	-	CASSNSWYTEAFF	TGTGCCAGCAGTAACTCGTGGTACACTGAAGCTTTCTTT
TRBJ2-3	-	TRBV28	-	CASSLPGEETDTQYF	TGTGCCAGCAGTTTACCAGGGGAAGAAACAGATACGCAGTATTTT
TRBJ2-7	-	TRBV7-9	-	CASSLGGKVEQYF	TGTGCCAGCAGCTTAGGCGGGAAGGTGGAGCAGTACTTC
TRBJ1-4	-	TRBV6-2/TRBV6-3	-	CASSWVFSEKLFF	TGTGCCAGCAGTTGGGTTTTTTCCGAAAAACTGTTTTTT
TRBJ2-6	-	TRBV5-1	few	CASSLGAGYSSGANVLTF	TGCGCCAGCAGCTTGGGGGCAGGGTATAGCTCTGGGGCCAACGTCCTGACTTTC
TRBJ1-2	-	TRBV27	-	CASSSSANYGYTF	TGTGCCAGCAGTTCCAGTGCCAACTATGGCTACACCTTC
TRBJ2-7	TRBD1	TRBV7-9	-	CASSLVGQGAYSYEQYF	TGTGCCAGCAGCTTAGTGGGACAGGGGGCCTACTCCTACGAGCAGTACTTC